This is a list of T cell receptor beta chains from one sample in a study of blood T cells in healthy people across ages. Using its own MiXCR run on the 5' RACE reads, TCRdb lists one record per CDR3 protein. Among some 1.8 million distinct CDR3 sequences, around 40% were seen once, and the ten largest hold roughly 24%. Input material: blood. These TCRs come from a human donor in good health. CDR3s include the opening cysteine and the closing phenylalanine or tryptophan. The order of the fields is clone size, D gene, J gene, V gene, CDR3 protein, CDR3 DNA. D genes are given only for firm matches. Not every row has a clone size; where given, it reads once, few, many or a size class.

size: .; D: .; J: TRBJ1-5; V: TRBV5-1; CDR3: CASSLLGGQSPQPQHF; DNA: TGCGCCAGCAGCTTGTTAGGAGGGCAATCTCCTCAGCCCCAGCATTTT
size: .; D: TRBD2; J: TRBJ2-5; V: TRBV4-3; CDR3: CASSQEGSLAGETQYF; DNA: TGCGCCAGCAGCCAAGAAGGGTCGCTAGCGGGGGAGACCCAGTACTTC
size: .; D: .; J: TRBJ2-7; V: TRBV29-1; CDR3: CSVGFLRDEQYF; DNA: TGCAGCGTCGGATTTCTTAGGGACGAGCAGTACTTC
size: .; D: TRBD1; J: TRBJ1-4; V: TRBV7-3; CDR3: CASSKTGQGYEKLFF; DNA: TGTGCCAGCAGCAAAACGGGACAGGGATATGAAAAACTGTTTTTT
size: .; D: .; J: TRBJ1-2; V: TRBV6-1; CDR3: CASSDRGADGYGYTF; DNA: TGTGCCAGCAGTGATAGGGGGGCGGATGGCTATGGCTACACCTTC
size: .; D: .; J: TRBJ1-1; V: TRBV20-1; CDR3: CSAPPHLNTEAFF; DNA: TGCAGTGCTCCCCCGCACTTGAACACTGAAGCTTTCTTT
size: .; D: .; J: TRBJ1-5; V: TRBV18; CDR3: CASSPNRDAQPQHF; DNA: TGTGCCAGCTCACCAAATAGGGACGCTCAGCCCCAGCATTTT
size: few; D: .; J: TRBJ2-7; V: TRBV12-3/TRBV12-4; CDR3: CASSFKGGIYEQYF; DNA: TGTGCCAGCAGTTTCAAAGGGGGGATCTACGAGCAGTACTTC
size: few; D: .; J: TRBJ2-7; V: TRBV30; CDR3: CAWRVAPYEQYF; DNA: TGTGCCTGGAGAGTCGCCCCCTACGAGCAGTACTTC
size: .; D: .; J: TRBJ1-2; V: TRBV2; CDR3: CASSEAGFNYGYTF; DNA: TGTGCCAGCAGTGAAGCGGGGTTTAACTATGGCTACACCTTC
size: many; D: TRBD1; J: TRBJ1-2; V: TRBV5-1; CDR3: CASSWGQILNYGYTF; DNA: TGCGCCAGCAGCTGGGGACAGATACTTAACTATGGCTACACCTTC
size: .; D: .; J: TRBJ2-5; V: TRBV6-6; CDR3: CASRTQGEETQYF; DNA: TGTGCCAGCAGGACACAGGGCGAAGAGACCCAGTACTTC
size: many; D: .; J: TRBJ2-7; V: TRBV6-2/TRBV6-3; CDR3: CASSPRVRTKVTYEQYF; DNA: TGTGCCAGCAGCCCCAGAGTTCGTACTAAGGTCACCTACGAGCAGTACTTC
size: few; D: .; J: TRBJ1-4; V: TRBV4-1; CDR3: CASSQLRREKLFF; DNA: TGCGCCAGCAGCCAATTAAGGCGAGAAAAACTGTTTTTT
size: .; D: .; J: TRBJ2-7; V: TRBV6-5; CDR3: CASRKFWAGDPYEQYF; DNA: TGTGCCAGCAGGAAATTCTGGGCAGGTGACCCCTACGAGCAGTACTTC
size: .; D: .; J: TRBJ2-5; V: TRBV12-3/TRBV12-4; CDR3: CASSIRAQETQYF; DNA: TGTGCCAGCAGTATTAGGGCGCAAGAGACCCAGTACTTC
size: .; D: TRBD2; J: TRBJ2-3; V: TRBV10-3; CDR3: CAIRGGYTQYF; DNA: TGTGCCATCCGGGGGGGGTATACGCAGTATTTT
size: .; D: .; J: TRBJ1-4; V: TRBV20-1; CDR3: CSAKLLGEKLFF; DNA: TGCAGTGCTAAGCTTCTTGGGGAAAAACTGTTTTTT
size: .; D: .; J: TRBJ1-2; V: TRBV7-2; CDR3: CASRSAPVGGYTF; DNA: TGTGCCAGCAGGTCAGCCCCGGTAGGTGGCTACACCTTC
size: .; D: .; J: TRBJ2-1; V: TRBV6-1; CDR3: CASGNRGEQFF; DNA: TGTGCCAGCGGGAACCGGGGGGAGCAGTTCTTC
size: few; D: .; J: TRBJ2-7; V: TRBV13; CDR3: CASSTMLGAQSSYEQYF; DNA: TGTGCCAGCAGCACCATGTTAGGCGCGCAAAGCTCCTACGAGCAGTACTTC
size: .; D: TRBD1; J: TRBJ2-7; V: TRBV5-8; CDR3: CASSLGTASAYEQYF; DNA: TGTGCCAGCAGCTTAGGGACAGCCTCCGCCTACGAGCAGTACTTC
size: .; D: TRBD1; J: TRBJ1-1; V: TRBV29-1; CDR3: CSVEYGDRVLTEAFF; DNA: TGCAGCGTTGAGTACGGGGACAGAGTTTTGACTGAAGCTTTCTTT
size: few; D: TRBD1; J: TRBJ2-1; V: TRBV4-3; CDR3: CASSQEGQYNNEQFF; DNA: TGCGCCAGCAGCCAAGAGGGACAGTATAACAATGAGCAGTTCTTC
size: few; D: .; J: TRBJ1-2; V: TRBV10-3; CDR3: CAISSLPGGYTF; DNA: TGTGCCATCAGCTCGCTCCCCGGAGGCTACACCTTT
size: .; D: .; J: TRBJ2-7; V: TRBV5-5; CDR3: CASSLVSSFSYEQYF; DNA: TGTGCCAGCAGCTTGGTATCCTCATTCTCCTACGAGCAGTACTTC
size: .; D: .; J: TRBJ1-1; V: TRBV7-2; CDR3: CASSLEVAAQAFF; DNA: TGTGCCAGCAGCTTAGAGGTGGCAGCACAAGCTTTCTTT
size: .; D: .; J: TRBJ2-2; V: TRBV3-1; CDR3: CASSQHQGSSGELFF; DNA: TGTGCCAGCAGCCAACATCAGGGGTCCTCCGGGGAGCTGTTTTTT
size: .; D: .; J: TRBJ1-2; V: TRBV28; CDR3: CASSTGFPYGYTF; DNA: TGTGCCAGCAGTACGGGATTCCCCTATGGCTACACCTTC
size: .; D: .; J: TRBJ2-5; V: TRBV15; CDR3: CATSSPSTTLYF; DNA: TGTGCCACCAGCAGCCCTTCGACTACCTTGTACTTC
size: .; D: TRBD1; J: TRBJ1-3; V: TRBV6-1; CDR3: CASSPDRGRKDSGNTIYF; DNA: TGTGCCAGCAGCCCGGACAGGGGGCGCAAAGACTCTGGAAACACCATATATTTT